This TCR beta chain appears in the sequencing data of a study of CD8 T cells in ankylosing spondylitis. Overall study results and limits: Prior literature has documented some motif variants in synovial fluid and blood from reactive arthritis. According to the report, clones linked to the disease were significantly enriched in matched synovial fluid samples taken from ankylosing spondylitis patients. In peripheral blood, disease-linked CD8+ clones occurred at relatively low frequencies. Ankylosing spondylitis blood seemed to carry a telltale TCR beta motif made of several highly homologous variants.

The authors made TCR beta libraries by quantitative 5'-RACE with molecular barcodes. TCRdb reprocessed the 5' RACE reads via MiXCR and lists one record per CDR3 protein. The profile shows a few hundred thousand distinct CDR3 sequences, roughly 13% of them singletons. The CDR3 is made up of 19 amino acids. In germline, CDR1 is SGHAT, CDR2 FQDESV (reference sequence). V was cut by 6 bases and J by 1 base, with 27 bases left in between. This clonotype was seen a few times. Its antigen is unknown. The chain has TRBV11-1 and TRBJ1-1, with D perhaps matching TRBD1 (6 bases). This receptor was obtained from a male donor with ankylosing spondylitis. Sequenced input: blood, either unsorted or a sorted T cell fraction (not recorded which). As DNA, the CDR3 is TGTGCCAGCAGACCGAACCCCACCCGGGGGCGGGGTAGGAACACTGAAGCTTTCTTT. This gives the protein CASRPNPTRGRGRNTEAFF.